This T cell receptor (beta chain) was obtained from a study of blood T cell repertoires in COVID-19 (dated by TCRdb to between 2020 and 2021). Concerning the study at large: Samples covering the acute and convalescent phases of COVID-19 were provided by collaborators in the United States, Italy and Spain. The prospective study material was composed of cDNA or gDNA derived from T cells, B-cell-depleted T cells, or PBMCs. The dataset comprised deeply sampled blood TCRbeta repertoires from subjects exposed to, actively infected with, or recovered from COVID-19. A freely available public database, intended as a resource for researchers studying the immune response to SARS-CoV-2, is where the repertoires were released. Samples were obtained from the ongoing ImmuneRACE study (first 160 participants) and from about 1,300 subjects provided by 6 global collaborators. Nearly every sample came with metadata listing a de-identified subject ID, COVID-19 status, age in years and sex. Where available, HLA class I and class II types were taken from metadata supplied by the sample provider and were not determined by assay-based typing. The study at large found these results: The quantity of clinical and demographic metadata differed by source and by participant and was supplied without curation.

TCRbeta CDR3 regions were amplified from genomic DNA using the immunoSEQ Assay, a bias-controlled multiplex PCR. The study's processing was this. Within the assay, amplification of reference gene primers was used to estimate how many nucleated cells each sample contained. Sequence reads were collapsed and filtered to measure the absolute abundance of every unique TCRbeta CDR3 rearrangement. For each sample, productive Simpson clonality was calculated by taking the square root of Simpson's diversity index across productive rearrangements. The table was pulled from immuneACCESS by TCRdb, which kept in-frame rearrangements only. Such tables lose some clones; where checked, under half of the loss comes from unresolved V genes, and the rest has no known cause. The V and J calls and clone size were taken over from that table, and D and trimming were inferred from the DNA. The sample table records over 300,000 clones; 70% to 90% of these occur just once. The ten biggest clones cover more than 0.95% of the sample.

For this clone: The antigen it binds to is not known. Per-base quality was not reported, and no clone a single base away is much larger than it.

CDR3 length: 16 amino acids, cysteine to phenylalanine. The DNA shown is the 48-base CDR3, in frame from base 1. CDR1 and CDR2, per the germline V gene, are ENHRY and SYGVKD. Trimming removed 2 bases from V and 3 bases from J; the gene matches leave 8 bases unexplained. Collaborating institutions collected whole blood in K2EDTA tubes following their own protocols. For TCRbeta analysis, collaborators shipped samples as frozen whole blood, isolated PBMCs, or DNA extracted from either of those sample types. This TCR came from a man aged 40-49 years with acute or convalescent COVID-19. The chain uses TRBV10-3 and TRBJ2-7; 9 central nucleotides agree with TRBD2. The sequenced sample was peripheral blood. The nucleotide sequence is given as TGTGCCATCAGTGAGGAGACCGGGACTAGCAGCTACGAGCAGTACTTC. Translated, it gives CAISEETGTSSYEQYF.